The 10 T cell receptor beta chains below were found in one sample sequenced in a study of blood T cell repertoires in COVID-19. Sequencing was performed with immunoSEQ multiplex PCR; in TCRdb, only in-frame clones are kept and a portion is missing. The table lists 250,000 to 400,000 clones, under 90% of them singletons. Sequenced: PBMCs or T cells enriched from blood (not recorded which). These receptor sequences come from a man aged 55 to 70 who had recovered from COVID-19.

The CDR3 here is CATSRDSWREGGELFF. The CDR3 region has the DNA TGTGCCACCAGCAGAGATAGCTGGCGGGAGGGCGGGGAGCTGTTTTTT. The rearrangement joins TRBV15 to TRBJ2-2; 9 positions match TRBD2. This CDR3 contains 16 residues. The ends lost 0 bases at V and 7 bases at J; junction bases unmatched: 6. The germline V gene encodes CDR1 LNHNV and CDR2 YYDKDF (reference sequence).

CDR3 sequence reads: CASSSPLGSPYTQYF. CDR3 nucleotide sequence: TGTGCCAGCAGTTCCCCTCTTGGTAGCCCCTATACGCAGTATTTT. The chain employs TRBV28 and TRBJ2-3; D is undetermined. CDR1 and CDR2 from the germline V gene are MDHEN and SYDVKM. The CDR3 runs 15 residues. Trimming pared 4 bases from V and 7 bases from J, leaving 18 bases between.

This CDR3 reads CASSSLGGGDGYTF. The DNA for the CDR3 is TGTGCCAGCAGCTCCTTGGGGGGTGGGGATGGCTACACCTTC. The V and J genes are TRBV5-5 and TRBJ1-2, with D maybe TRBD1 (5 bases). The CDR3 has 14 residues. In germline, CDR1 is SGHKS, CDR2 YYEKEE (reference sequence). V was shortened by 3 bases and J by 6 bases, with 15 bases between the two germline ends.

The J gene is TRBJ2-7, the V gene TRBV9, with 9 bases lining up with TRBD2. V lost 0 bases to trimming and J lost 4 bases; unmatched junction nucleotides: 8. Germline-derived CDR1 and CDR2 are SGDLS and YYNGEE. The CDR3 contains 16 residues. CDR3 loop: CASSVVGSGSPYEQYF. The DNA for the CDR3 is TGTGCCAGCAGCGTAGTGGGTAGCGGGAGCCCGTACGAGCAGTACTTC.

The chain is built from TRBV6-5 and TRBJ1-5; a possible D gene is TRBD1 (5 bases). V was cut by 9 bases and J by 0 bases, with 15 bases left in between. This CDR3 is 15 amino acids long. Germline CDR1 reads MNHEY; CDR2 reads SVGAGI. The CDR3, as DNA: TGTGCCAGACGGAAGACAGATTATAGCAATCAGCCCCAGCATTTT. It encodes CARRKTDYSNQPQHF.

The CDR3: CASSYPLTSTDTQYF. CDR3 sequence (DNA): TGTGCCAGCAGCTACCCCCTGACTAGCACAGATACGCAGTATTTT. The chain joins TRBV5-4 to TRBJ2-3; D is undetermined. This CDR3 contains 15 residues. Germline V gene lookup returns CDR1 SGHNT and CDR2 YYREEE (reference sequence). Trimming cost V 3 bases and J 0 bases, with 11 bases left between them.

The chain has TRBV28 and TRBJ1-3; 7 bases are a match to TRBD1. Looked up from germline, CDR1 is MDHEN and CDR2 is SYDVKM. This CDR3 is built from 15 residues. V lost 5 bases to trimming and J lost 7 bases; unmatched junction nucleotides: 11. The CDR3 DNA reads as TGTGCCAGCAGTCGATGGGCAGGGGGTGACAACACCATATATTTT. This sequence encodes CASSRWAGGDNTIYF.

The V gene is TRBV7-9, the J gene TRBJ2-5, with D possibly being TRBD2 (6 bases). The CDR3 extends over 16 amino acids. Per germline, CDR1 SEHNR and CDR2 FQNEAQ (reference sequence). V lost 5 bases and J 4 bases, leaving 20 bases between the germline ends. The CDR3 DNA follows: TGTGCCAGCAGCCCACCCCTGAAAGGAGGGACAGAGACCCAGTACTTC. This encodes CASSPPLKGGTETQYF.

This sequence joins TRBV5-1 and TRBJ1-2, with TRBD1 as a possible D gene (5 bases). V gave up 0 bases and J gave up 6 bases, with 12 bases separating them. Germline-derived CDR1 and CDR2 are SGHRS and YFSETQ. The CDR3 covers 14 residues. The CDR3 loop reads CASSLAGARDGYTF. For the CDR3, the DNA is TGCGCCAGCAGCTTGGCTGGGGCTAGGGATGGCTACACCTTC.

This chain connects TRBV19 to TRBJ2-5; 13 nucleotides line up with TRBD2. Germline V CDR1 and CDR2: LNHDA, SQIVND (reference sequence). With V trimmed by 5 bases and J by 5 bases, 8 bases remained unmatched. The CDR3 covers 16 residues. DNA for the CDR3: TGTGCCAGTAGTTTACGACTAGCGGGAGGTAGGGAGACCCAGTACTTC. This translates into CASSLRLAGGRETQYF. The complete variable domain, with remaining parts taken from reference TRBV19 and TRBJ2-5, reads DGGITQSPKYLFRKEGQNVTLSCEQNLNHDAMYWYRQDPGQGLRLIYYSQIVNDFQKGDIAEGYSVSREKKESFPLTVTSAQKNPTAFYLCASSLRLAGGRETQYFGPGTRLLVL.